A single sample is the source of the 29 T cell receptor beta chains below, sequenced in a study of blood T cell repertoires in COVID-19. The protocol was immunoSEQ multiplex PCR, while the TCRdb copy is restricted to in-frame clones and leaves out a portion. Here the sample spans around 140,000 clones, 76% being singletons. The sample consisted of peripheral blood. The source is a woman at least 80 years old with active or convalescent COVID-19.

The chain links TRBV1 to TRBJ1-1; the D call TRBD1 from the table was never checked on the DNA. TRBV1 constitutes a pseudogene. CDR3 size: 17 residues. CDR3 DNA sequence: TGCACCAGCAGCCAAGACCAAAACCGGGACAGGGGCACTGAAGCTTTCTTT. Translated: CTSSQDQNRDRGTEAFF.

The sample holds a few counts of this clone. The CDR3 nucleotides are TGTGCCAGCAGCCAAGAGGTACGGGGAAGTCTCTATGGCTACACCTTC. Protein product: CASSQEVRGSLYGYTF. The chain joins TRBV4-2 to TRBJ1-2; D gene unclear. The germline V gene encodes CDR1 LGHNA and CDR2 YNFKEQ. The CDR3 has 16 residues. V was trimmed by 0 bases and J by 4 bases, leaving 15 bases between them.

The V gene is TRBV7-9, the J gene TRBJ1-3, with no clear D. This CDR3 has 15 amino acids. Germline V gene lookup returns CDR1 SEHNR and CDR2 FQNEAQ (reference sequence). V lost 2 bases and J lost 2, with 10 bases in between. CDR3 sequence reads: CASSLSEPAGNTIYF. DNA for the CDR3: TGTGCCAGCAGCTTATCAGAACCCGCTGGAAACACCATATATTTT.

CDR3: CASSLAGYNEQFF. CDR3 DNA sequence: TGTGCCAGCAGCCTAGCGGGGTACAATGAGCAGTTCTTC. The V and J genes are TRBV2 and TRBJ2-1; the match to TRBD2 covers 9 bases. V lost 6 bases, J lost 4 bases, and 1 base stayed unmatched. The CDR3 length is 13 residues. CDR1 and CDR2 (germline): SNHLY, FYNNEI.

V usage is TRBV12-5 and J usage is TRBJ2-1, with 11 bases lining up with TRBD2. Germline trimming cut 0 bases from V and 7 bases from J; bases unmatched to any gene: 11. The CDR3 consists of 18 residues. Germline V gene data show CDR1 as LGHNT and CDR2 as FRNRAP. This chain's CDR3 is CASGLVLTLAGEGNEQFF. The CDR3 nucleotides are TGTGCTAGTGGTTTGGTACTAACACTAGCGGGGGAGGGGAATGAGCAGTTCTTC.

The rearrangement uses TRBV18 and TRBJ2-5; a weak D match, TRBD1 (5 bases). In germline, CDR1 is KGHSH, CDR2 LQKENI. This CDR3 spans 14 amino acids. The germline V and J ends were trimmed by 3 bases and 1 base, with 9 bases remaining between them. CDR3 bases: TGTGCCAGCTCACCGACAGCGATCCAAGAGACCCAGTACTTC. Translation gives CASSPTAIQETQYF. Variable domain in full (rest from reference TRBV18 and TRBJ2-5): NAGVMQNPRHLVRRRGQEARLRCSPMKGHSHVYWYRQLPEEGLKFMVYLQKENIIDESGMPKERFSAEFPKEGPSILRIQQVVRGDSAAYFCASSPTAIQETQYFGPGTRLLVL.

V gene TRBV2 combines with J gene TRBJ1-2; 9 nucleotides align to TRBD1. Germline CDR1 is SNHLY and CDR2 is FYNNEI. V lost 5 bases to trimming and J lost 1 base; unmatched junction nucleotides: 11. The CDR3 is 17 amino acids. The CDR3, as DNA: TGTGCCAGCAGTATCCTTGGTACAGGGGGCGGTAACTATGGCTACACCTTC. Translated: CASSILGTGGGNYGYTF.

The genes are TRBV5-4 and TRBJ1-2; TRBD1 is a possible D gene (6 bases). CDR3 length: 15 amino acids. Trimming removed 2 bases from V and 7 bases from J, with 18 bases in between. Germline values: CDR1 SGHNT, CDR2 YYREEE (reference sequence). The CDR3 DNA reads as TGTGCCAGCAGCTTTGGCTGGGAACAGGGTCTTGGCTACACCTTC. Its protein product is CASSFGWEQGLGYTF.

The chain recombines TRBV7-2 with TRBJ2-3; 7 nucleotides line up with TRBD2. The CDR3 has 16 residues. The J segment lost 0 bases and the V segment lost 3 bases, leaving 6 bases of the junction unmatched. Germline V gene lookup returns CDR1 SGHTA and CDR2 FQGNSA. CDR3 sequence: CASSFFGGVSTDTQYF. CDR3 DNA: TGTGCCAGCAGCTTCTTTGGGGGGGTGAGCACAGATACGCAGTATTTT.

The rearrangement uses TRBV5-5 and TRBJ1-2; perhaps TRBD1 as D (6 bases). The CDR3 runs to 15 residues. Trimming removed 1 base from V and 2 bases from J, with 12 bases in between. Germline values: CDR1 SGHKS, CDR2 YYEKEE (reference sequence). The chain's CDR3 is CASSLWGGPNYGYTF. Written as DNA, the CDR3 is TGTGCCAGCAGCTTGTGGGGGGGCCCAAACTATGGCTACACCTTC. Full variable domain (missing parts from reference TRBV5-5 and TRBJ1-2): DAGVTQSPTHLIKTRGQQVTLRCSPISGHKSVSWYQQVLGQGPQFIFQYYEKEERGRGNFPDRFSARQFPNYSSELNVNALLLGDSALYLCASSLWGGPNYGYTFGSGTRLTVV.

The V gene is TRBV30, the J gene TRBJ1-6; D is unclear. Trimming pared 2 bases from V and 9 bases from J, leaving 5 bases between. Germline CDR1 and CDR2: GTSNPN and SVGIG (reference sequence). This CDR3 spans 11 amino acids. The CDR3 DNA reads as TGTGCCTGGAGTCGCAGTTCACCCCTCCACTTT. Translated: CAWSRSSPLHF.

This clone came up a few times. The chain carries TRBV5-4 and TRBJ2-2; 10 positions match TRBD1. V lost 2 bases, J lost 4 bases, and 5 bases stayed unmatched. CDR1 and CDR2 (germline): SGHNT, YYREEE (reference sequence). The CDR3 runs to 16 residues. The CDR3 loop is CASSFAGTGATGELFF. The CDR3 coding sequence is TGTGCCAGCAGCTTCGCGGGGACAGGGGCCACCGGGGAGCTGTTTTTT.

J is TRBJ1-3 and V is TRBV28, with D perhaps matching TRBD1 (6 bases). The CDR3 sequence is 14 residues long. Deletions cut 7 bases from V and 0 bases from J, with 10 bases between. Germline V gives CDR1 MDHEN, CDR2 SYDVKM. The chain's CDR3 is CASKTGYSGNTIYF. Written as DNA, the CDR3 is TGTGCCAGCAAAACAGGGTACTCTGGAAACACCATATATTTT.

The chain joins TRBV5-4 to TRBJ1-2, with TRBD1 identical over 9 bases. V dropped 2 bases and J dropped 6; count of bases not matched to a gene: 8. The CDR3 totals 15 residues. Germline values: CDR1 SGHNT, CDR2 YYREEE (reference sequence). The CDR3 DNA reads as TGTGCCAGCAGCTTCTGGGACCGGGACAGGGATGGCTACACCTTC. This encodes CASSFWDRDRDGYTF.

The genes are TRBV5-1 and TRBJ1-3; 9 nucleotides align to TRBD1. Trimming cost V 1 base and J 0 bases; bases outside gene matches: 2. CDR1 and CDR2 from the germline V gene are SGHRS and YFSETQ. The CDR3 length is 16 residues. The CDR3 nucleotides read TGCGCCAGCAGCTTGACAGGGGGCAACTCTGGAAACACCATATATTTT. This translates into CASSLTGGNSGNTIYF.

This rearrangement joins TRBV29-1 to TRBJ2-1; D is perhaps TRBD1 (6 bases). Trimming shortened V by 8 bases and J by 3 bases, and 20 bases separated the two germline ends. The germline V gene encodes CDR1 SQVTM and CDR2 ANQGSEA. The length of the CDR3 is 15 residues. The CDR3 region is CSLRRQAVNYNEQFF. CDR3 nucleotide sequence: TGCAGCCTCCGGCGACAGGCTGTTAACTACAATGAGCAGTTCTTC.

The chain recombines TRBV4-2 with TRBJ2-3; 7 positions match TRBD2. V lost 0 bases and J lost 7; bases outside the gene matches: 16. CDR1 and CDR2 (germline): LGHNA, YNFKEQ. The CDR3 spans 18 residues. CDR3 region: CASSQEAPWKRGGNTQYF. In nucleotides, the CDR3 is TGTGCCAGCAGCCAAGAGGCCCCCTGGAAGCGGGGCGGGAATACGCAGTATTTT.

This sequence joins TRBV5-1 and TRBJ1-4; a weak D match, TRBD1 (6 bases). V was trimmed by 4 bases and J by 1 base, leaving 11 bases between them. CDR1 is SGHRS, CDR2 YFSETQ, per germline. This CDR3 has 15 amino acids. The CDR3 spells CASSPSTGTNEKLFF. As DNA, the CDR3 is TGCGCCAGCAGCCCCTCGACAGGAACTAATGAAAAACTGTTTTTT.

The CDR3 DNA reads as TGTGCCAGCAGTTGGGACAGGACCTATGGCTACACCTTC. Its translation is CASSWDRTYGYTF. The rearrangement links TRBV28 to TRBJ1-2; 8 bases are shared with TRBD1. This CDR3 contains 13 residues. V lost 4 bases and J lost 4; bases outside the gene matches: 2. Germline V gene data show CDR1 as MDHEN and CDR2 as SYDVKM.

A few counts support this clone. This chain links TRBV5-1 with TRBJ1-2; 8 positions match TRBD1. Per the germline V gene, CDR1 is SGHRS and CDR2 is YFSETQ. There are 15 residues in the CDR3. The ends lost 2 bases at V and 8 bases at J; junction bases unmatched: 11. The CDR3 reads CASSLAGQGMGGYTF. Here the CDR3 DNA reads TGCGCCAGCAGCTTAGCAGGACAGGGTATGGGGGGCTACACCTTC.

The CDR3 DNA reads TGTGCCTGGAGCGTCGCTGGGAGAGGAAACACCATATATTTT. Protein sequence: CAWSVAGRGNTIYF. The genes are TRBV30 and TRBJ1-3; D remains unclear. The V end was cut by 3 bases, the J end by 4 bases, with 13 bases between. There are 14 residues in the CDR3. CDR1 and CDR2 from the germline V gene are GTSNPN and SVGIG (reference sequence).

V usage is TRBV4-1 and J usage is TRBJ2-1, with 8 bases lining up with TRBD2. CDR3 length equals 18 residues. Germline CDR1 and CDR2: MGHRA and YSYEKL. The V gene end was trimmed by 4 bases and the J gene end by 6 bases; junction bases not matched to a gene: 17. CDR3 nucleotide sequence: TGCGCCAGCAGCCGACCCTCTCGAAGAGCGGGGGTTGGCAATGAGCAGTTCTTC. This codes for CASSRPSRRAGVGNEQFF.

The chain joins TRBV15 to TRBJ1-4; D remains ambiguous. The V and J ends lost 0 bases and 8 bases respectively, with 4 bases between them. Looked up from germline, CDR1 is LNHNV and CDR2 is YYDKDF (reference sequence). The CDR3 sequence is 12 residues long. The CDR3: CATSRDGEKLFF. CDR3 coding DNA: TGTGCCACCAGCAGAGATGGCGAAAAACTGTTTTTT. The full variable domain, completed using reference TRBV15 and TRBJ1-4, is DAMVIQNPRYQVTQFGKPVTLSCSQTLNHNVMYWYQQKSSQAPKLLFHYYDKDFNNEADTPDNFQSRRPNTSFCFLDIRSPGLGDTAMYLCATSRDGEKLFFGSGTQLSVL.

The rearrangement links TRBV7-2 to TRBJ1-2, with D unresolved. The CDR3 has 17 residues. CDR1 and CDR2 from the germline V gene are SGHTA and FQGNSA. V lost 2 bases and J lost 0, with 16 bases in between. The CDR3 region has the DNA TGTGCCAGCAGCTTAATCCTCGGAGGGCTAGCTAACTATGGCTACACCTTC. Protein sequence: CASSLILGGLANYGYTF.

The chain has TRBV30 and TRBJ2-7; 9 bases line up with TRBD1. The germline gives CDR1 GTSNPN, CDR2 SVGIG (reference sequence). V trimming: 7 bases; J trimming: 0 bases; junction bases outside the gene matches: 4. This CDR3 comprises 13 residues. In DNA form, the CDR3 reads TGTGCCTTCACGACAGGGGGCTCCTACGAGCAGTACTTC. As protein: CAFTTGGSYEQYF.

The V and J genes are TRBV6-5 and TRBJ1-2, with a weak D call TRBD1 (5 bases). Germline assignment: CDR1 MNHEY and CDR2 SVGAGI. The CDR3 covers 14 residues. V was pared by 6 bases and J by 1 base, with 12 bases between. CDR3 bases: TGTGCCAGCAGGTCAGGGATTAATAACTATGGCTACACCTTC. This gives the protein CASRSGINNYGYTF.

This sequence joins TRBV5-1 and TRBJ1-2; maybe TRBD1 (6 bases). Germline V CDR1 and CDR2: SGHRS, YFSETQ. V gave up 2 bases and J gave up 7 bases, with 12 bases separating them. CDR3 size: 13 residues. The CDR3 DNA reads TGCGCCAGCAGCTTAGAGCAGGGGATTGGCTACACCTTC. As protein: CASSLEQGIGYTF.

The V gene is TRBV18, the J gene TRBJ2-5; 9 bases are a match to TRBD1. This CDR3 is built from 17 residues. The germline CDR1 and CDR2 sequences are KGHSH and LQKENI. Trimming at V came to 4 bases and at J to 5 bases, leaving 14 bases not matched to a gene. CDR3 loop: CASSQSTGTGSRETQYF. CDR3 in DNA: TGTGCCAGCTCACAGTCGACCGGGACAGGGAGCAGGGAGACCCAGTACTTC.

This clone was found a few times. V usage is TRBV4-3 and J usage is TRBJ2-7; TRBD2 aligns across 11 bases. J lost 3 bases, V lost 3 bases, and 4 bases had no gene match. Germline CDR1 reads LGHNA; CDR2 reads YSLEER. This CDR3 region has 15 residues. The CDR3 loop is CASSQTTSGVYEQYF. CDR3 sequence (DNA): TGCGCCAGCAGCCAGACGACTAGCGGGGTCTACGAGCAGTACTTC.